This entry describes one T cell receptor beta chain. Per the germline V gene, CDR1 is SGHRS and CDR2 is YFSETQ. The CDR3 contains 15 residues. Trimming cost V 4 bases and J 2 bases; bases outside gene matches: 5. Here immunoSEQ multiplex PCR was the method, and the copy in TCRdb shows in-frame clones only, minus some. This sample has about 340,000 clones; about 86% occur once, and the top ten carry 4% to 5%. This record comes from a study of blood T cell repertoires in COVID-19. This rearrangement joins TRBV5-1 to TRBJ1-3; 8 nucleotides agree with TRBD1. This clonotype originated in a woman aged 40 to 50 with acute COVID-19. The sequenced sample was PBMCs or T cells enriched from blood (not recorded which). CDR3 DNA sequence: TGCGCCAGCAGCCTTGGACAGGGCGCTGGAAACACCATATATTTT. Residues: CASSLGQGAGNTIYF. Together with reference TRBV5-1 and TRBJ1-3, the CDR3 gives the full variable domain: KAGVTQTPRYLIKTRGQQVTLSCSPISGHRSVSWYQQTPGQGLQFLFEYFSETQRNKGNFPGRFSGRQFSNSRSEMNVSTLELGDSALYLCASSLGQGAGNTIYFGEGSWLTVV.